Each of the 26 T cell receptor beta chains below was sequenced from the same sample in a study of OX40 agonist ivuxolimab in advanced cancers. Only in-frame clones appear in the TCRdb table, and some are missing; sequencing was by immunoSEQ multiplex PCR. This sample has about 68,000 clones, with more than 75% found just once. The sequencing used CD4+ or CD8+ T cells sorted from blood, collected in a trial of the OX40 agonist ivuxolimab. The receptors were sampled from an adult with an advanced solid tumor such as melanoma, head and neck, liver or kidney cancer.

The rearrangement uses TRBV5-1 and TRBJ2-5; D is uncertain. Germline CDR1 is SGHRS and CDR2 is YFSETQ. This CDR3 has 14 residues. V was trimmed by 4 bases and J by 3 bases, leaving 13 bases between them. CDR3: CASSPNSGEETQYF. DNA for the CDR3: TGCGCCAGCAGCCCCAACTCGGGTGAAGAGACCCAGTACTTC.

This rearrangement joins TRBV9 to TRBJ2-7, with 7 bases matching TRBD2. In germline, CDR1 is SGDLS, CDR2 YYNGEE. The CDR3 is 17 residues long. V lost 0 bases to trimming and J lost 2 bases; unmatched junction nucleotides: 11. CDR3 nucleotide sequence: TGTGCCAGCAGCGTAGGGGAGGGAAAACTGGGGACCTACGAGCAGTACTTC. Residues: CASSVGEGKLGTYEQYF.

This chain joins TRBV19 and TRBJ2-6; TRBD1 matches 9 bases. CDR1 is LNHDA and CDR2 is SQIVND in the germline V gene (reference sequence). With 4 bases clipped from V and 9 bases from J, the junction kept 7 bases outside the gene matches. The CDR3 is 15 residues long. The CDR3 protein is CASSTKGTGYNVLTF. In nucleotides, the CDR3 is TGTGCCAGTAGTACAAAAGGGACAGGGTACAACGTCCTGACTTTC.

This chain connects TRBV6-1 to TRBJ2-7; D perhaps matches TRBD1 (5 bases). In germline, CDR1 is MNHNS, CDR2 SASEGT. The V end was cut by 3 bases, the J end by 3 bases, with 12 bases between. CDR3 size: 14 residues. CDR3 region: CASSDRVGLYEQYF. The DNA for the CDR3 is TGTGCCAGCAGTGACAGGGTTGGCCTCTACGAGCAGTACTTC.

V is TRBV7-2 and J is TRBJ1-1; D is unresolved. This CDR3 region has 13 residues. The V end lost 8 bases, the J end lost 0 bases, and 10 bases lay between the germline ends. CDR1 is SGHTA and CDR2 is FQGNSA in the germline V gene. CDR3 sequence reads: CASGINLNTEAFF. In nucleotides, the CDR3 is TGTGCCAGCGGAATTAATCTGAACACTGAAGCTTTCTTT.

The gene calls are TRBV6-6 and TRBJ2-7, with 7 nucleotides matching TRBD1. V lost 4 bases and J lost 4; bases outside the gene matches: 4. This CDR3 has 13 residues. Germline V gene sequence: CDR1 MNHNY, CDR2 SVGAGI (reference sequence). CDR3 protein: CASSSNRGYEQYF. In DNA, the CDR3 is TGTGCCAGCAGTTCCAACAGGGGTTACGAGCAGTACTTC.

The chain joins TRBV5-6 to TRBJ1-1, with D perhaps matching TRBD1 (5 bases). The CDR3 is made up of 12 amino acids. Germline-derived CDR1 and CDR2 are SGHDT and YYEEEE. Trimming cost V 2 bases and J 11 bases, with 13 bases left between them. This CDR3 is CASSLPGSGAFF. As DNA, the CDR3 is TGTGCCAGCAGCTTACCAGGGTCCGGGGCTTTCTTT.

The chain links TRBV5-1 to TRBJ2-7, with D unresolved. The CDR3 is made up of 18 amino acids. The germline CDR1 and CDR2 sequences are SGHRS and YFSETQ. V was clipped by 3 bases and J by 2 bases, with 24 bases between them. The CDR3 region has the DNA TGCGCCAGCAGCTCCGCCCTAACGGCCCTTAAAATGACCTACGAGCAGTACTTC. It codes for CASSSALTALKMTYEQYF. Full variable domain (rest looked up from reference TRBV5-1 and TRBJ2-7): KAGVTQTPRYLIKTRGQQVTLSCSPISGHRSVSWYQQTPGQGLQFLFEYFSETQRNKGNFPGRFSGRQFSNSRSEMNVSTLELGDSALYLCASSSALTALKMTYEQYFGPGTRLTVT.

The CDR3 loop is CASSYFPVAGPNEQFF. The CDR3 DNA is TGTGCCAGCAGTTACTTCCCGGTAGCGGGGCCCAATGAGCAGTTCTTC. This chain joins TRBV6-5 and TRBJ2-1; 8 bases map to TRBD2. The CDR3 contains 16 residues. The V gene end was trimmed by 1 base and the J gene end by 6 bases; junction bases not matched to a gene: 8. Germline CDR1 MNHEY, CDR2 SVGAGI.

V is TRBV14 and J is TRBJ2-5, with D perhaps TRBD1 (6 bases). The J call is uncertain, as TRBJ2-7 better fits the DNA end. This CDR3 spans 15 amino acids. Germline V gives CDR1 SGHDN, CDR2 FVKESK. In nucleotides, the CDR3 is TGTGCCAGCAGCCGACAGGAACGAGGTGGCTACGAGCAGTACTTC. It yields the protein CASSRQERGGYEQYF.

The V and J genes are TRBV5-4 and TRBJ2-6, with D uncertain. Trimming left V 2 bases short and J 2 bases short, with 8 bases between. CDR3 size: 15 residues. Germline assignment: CDR1 SGHNT and CDR2 YYREEE (reference sequence). CDR3 residues: CASSFLGPGANVLTF. The CDR3 bases are TGTGCCAGCAGCTTTTTGGGTCCTGGGGCCAACGTCCTGACTTTC.

This clone was found once. This chain connects TRBV11-2 to TRBJ1-1; 11 bases match TRBD1. The germline CDR1 and CDR2 sequences are SGHAT and FQNNGV. V gave up 8 bases and J gave up 0 bases; unmatched junction bases: 8. This CDR3 contains 16 residues. The CDR3 protein is CASGGQGVLLNTEAFF. DNA of the CDR3: TGTGCCAGCGGGGGACAGGGGGTTCTCTTGAACACTGAAGCTTTCTTT.

The chain combines TRBV15 with TRBJ1-1, with D unclear. Per germline, CDR1 LNHNV and CDR2 YYDKDF (reference sequence). The germline V and J ends were trimmed by 0 bases and 6 bases, with 11 bases remaining between them. CDR3 length: 14 residues. The CDR3 spells CATSREWEGSEAFF. The CDR3 coding sequence is TGTGCCACCAGCAGAGAATGGGAGGGATCTGAAGCTTTCTTT.

V gene TRBV5-1 combines with J gene TRBJ2-1; possible D gene TRBD2, 5 bases. The CDR3 covers 15 residues. The ends were cut back, 0 bases at V and 5 bases at J, with 12 bases in the middle. Germline lookup yields CDR1 SGHRS and CDR2 YFSETQ. CDR3: CASSLAEVAHNEQFF. CDR3 DNA: TGCGCCAGCAGCTTGGCCGAAGTAGCGCACAATGAGCAGTTCTTC.

This chain joins TRBV5-1 and TRBJ1-1; the D gene is possibly TRBD1 (5 bases). Germline CDR1 reads SGHRS; CDR2 reads YFSETQ. V lost 6 bases and J 6 bases, leaving 9 bases between the germline ends. The CDR3 extends over 11 amino acids. CDR3 coding DNA: TGCGCCAGCATGGGGCACGCTGAAGCTTTCTTT. Residues: CASMGHAEAFF.

CDR3 in DNA: TGTGCCAGCAGAGTTGACAGTTTTAGCAATCAGCCCCAGCATTTT. This sequence encodes CASRVDSFSNQPQHF. V gene TRBV6-5 combines with J gene TRBJ1-5; TRBD1 is a possible D gene (5 bases). The CDR3 is 15 residues long. From germline, CDR1 is MNHEY and CDR2 SVGAGI. With 6 bases removed from V and 0 bases from J, the gap between germline ends came to 12 bases.

This clone has just one count. This chain joins TRBV19 and TRBJ1-3; D call uncertain. This CDR3 is 12 amino acids long. Germline V gene lookup returns CDR1 LNHDA and CDR2 SQIVND (reference sequence). The ends were cut back, 3 bases at V and 2 bases at J, with 2 bases in the middle. DNA for the CDR3: TGTGCCAGTAGTATCCCTGGAAACACCATATATTTT. Encoded protein: CASSIPGNTIYF.

This clone showed up just once. This rearrangement joins TRBV19 to TRBJ1-2; unclear D gene. This CDR3 contains 12 residues. Between the trimmed V and J ends, which lost 5 bases and 4 bases, there was a span of 8 bases. Germline values: CDR1 LNHDA, CDR2 SQIVND (reference sequence). DNA of the CDR3: TGTGCCAGTAGTCCAGGAACCTATGGCTACACCTTC. Its translation: CASSPGTYGYTF.

This CDR3 reads CASITVDSSYEQYF. The CDR3 DNA follows: TGTGCCAGCATCACGGTCGATAGCTCCTACGAGCAGTACTTC. The chain links TRBV6-1 to TRBJ2-7; no firm D call. Germline CDR1 and CDR2: MNHNS and SASEGT. The CDR3 has 14 amino acids. V was trimmed by 7 bases and J by 0 bases, leaving 13 bases between them.

This clone was picked up one time. The V and J genes are TRBV19 and TRBJ1-5, with D perhaps matching TRBD1 (5 bases). V was cut by 2 bases and J by 3 bases, with 11 bases left in between. CDR1 is LNHDA, CDR2 SQIVND, per germline (reference sequence). The CDR3 runs 15 residues. CDR3 DNA sequence: TGTGCCAGTAGTATACAGGGACGGGACAATCAGCCCCAGCATTTT. This codes for CASSIQGRDNQPQHF.

The chain carries TRBV5-5 and TRBJ2-7; D gene ambiguous. With the DNA end fitting TRBJ2-5 better, the J assignment may be wrong. The CDR3 is 15 amino acids. Germline V lookup: CDR1 SGHKS, CDR2 YYEKEE (reference sequence). The CDR3 sequence is CASSLGVLQQETQYF. The CDR3 DNA reads TGTGCCAGCAGCTTGGGTGTTCTCCAACAAGAGACCCAGTACTTC.

This clone was counted once. The gene calls are TRBV30 and TRBJ1-5, with D hard to call. The CDR3 loop spans 13 amino acids. Germline CDR1 reads GTSNPN; CDR2 reads SVGIG (reference sequence). The V and J ends lost 2 bases and 3 bases respectively, with 8 bases between them. DNA for the CDR3: TGTGCCTGGAGTTTAGGAGACAATCAGCCCCAGCATTTT. Protein product: CAWSLGDNQPQHF.

The gene calls are TRBV4-1 and TRBJ1-4, with D maybe TRBD1 (5 bases). Trimming removed 3 bases from V and 6 bases from J, with 17 bases in between. The CDR3 is made up of 16 amino acids. The germline V gene has CDR1 MGHRA and CDR2 YSYEKL. The DNA for the CDR3 is TGCGCCAGCAGCCAGGACGGGCAGGGCCCAGATGAAAAACTGTTTTTT. It codes for CASSQDGQGPDEKLFF.

This rearrangement joins TRBV18 to TRBJ1-4, with 8 bases aligning to TRBD1. The CDR3 runs 16 residues. V lost 3 bases and J lost 5; bases outside the gene matches: 8. Per the germline V gene, CDR1 is KGHSH and CDR2 is LQKENI. The CDR3 coding sequence is TGTGCCAGCTCACCGTATAATGGACAGGGAAATGAAAAACTGTTTTTT. Translated: CASSPYNGQGNEKLFF.

This clone appeared once. The chain employs TRBV5-1 and TRBJ2-7; 8 nucleotides match TRBD1. The CDR3 totals 15 residues. Trimming took 4 bases from V and 3 from J; bases not matched to a gene: 9. CDR1 is SGHRS and CDR2 is YFSETQ in the germline V gene. CDR3 sequence (DNA): TGCGCCAGCAGCAAGAGGACAGGGAAGAACTACGAGCAGTACTTC. Amino acid sequence: CASSKRTGKNYEQYF.

This clone was counted only a few times. The chain uses TRBV5-5 and TRBJ2-7; D is perhaps TRBD1 (5 bases). Germline CDR1 reads SGHKS; CDR2 reads YYEKEE (reference sequence). Trimming left V 1 base short and J 3 bases short, with 5 bases between. This CDR3 spans 12 amino acids. The CDR3 region has the DNA TGTGCCAGCAGCTTGACAGGCTACGAGCAGTACTTC. Protein: CASSLTGYEQYF. The full variable domain, rest sourced from reference TRBV5-5 and TRBJ2-7, is DAGVTQSPTHLIKTRGQQVTLRCSPISGHKSVSWYQQVLGQGPQFIFQYYEKEERGRGNFPDRFSARQFPNYSSELNVNALLLGDSALYLCASSLTGYEQYFGPGTRLTVT.